This entry lists 29 T cell receptor beta chains sequenced from one sample in a study of T cell responses to AZD1222 COVID-19 vaccine. Profiling relied on immunoSEQ multiplex PCR, and the TCRdb table lists in-frame clones only, not all of them. The profile covers around 110,000 clones, with around 90% appearing a single time and about 8.8% taken by the ten largest. The source was peripheral blood, collected on day 0 of AZD1222 vaccination. All receptors derive from an adult in good health.

This chain joins TRBV11-2 and TRBJ2-3, with 7 nucleotides matching TRBD2. The CDR3 sequence is 17 residues long. Germline V gives CDR1 SGHAT, CDR2 FQNNGV. J lost 3 bases, V lost 1 base, and 10 bases had no gene match. CDR3 bases: TGTGCCAGCAGCTTAGCCGGCGGGAGCTATGGTACAGATACGCAGTATTTT. This encodes CASSLAGGSYGTDTQYF.

In DNA, the CDR3 is TGCGCCAGCAGTGAGAGAACAGGACGGAGTTCACCCCTCCACTTT. Its protein is CASSERTGRSSPLHF. V and J are TRBV10-2 and TRBJ1-6; possible D gene TRBD1, 5 bases. The germline gives CDR1 WSHSY, CDR2 SAAADI. V shed 2 bases and J shed 9 bases, with 14 bases lying between them. The CDR3 loop spans 15 amino acids.

The genes are TRBV7-9 and TRBJ1-4; D is uncertain. Germline-derived CDR1 and CDR2 are SEHNR and FQNEAQ (reference sequence). V lost 2 bases and J 7 bases, leaving 11 bases between the germline ends. The CDR3 has 14 residues. The CDR3 sequence is CASSLTLWGEKLFF. DNA for the CDR3: TGTGCCAGCAGCTTAACCCTATGGGGTGAAAAACTGTTTTTT.

The rearrangement uses TRBV9 and TRBJ1-1; possibly TRBD1 for D (5 bases). This CDR3 is built from 18 residues. Germline CDR1 reads SGDLS; CDR2 reads YYNGEE. The V and J ends lost 4 bases and 0 bases respectively, with 22 bases between them. The CDR3: CASSQTFVRGSMNTEAFF. Here the CDR3 DNA reads TGTGCCAGCAGCCAAACGTTTGTTCGGGGCAGCATGAACACTGAAGCTTTCTTT.

This chain connects TRBV27 to TRBJ2-7; 10 bases are a match to TRBD2. CDR1 and CDR2 from the germline V gene are MNHEY and SMNVEV (reference sequence). This CDR3 has 17 residues. Trimming cost V 6 bases and J 2 bases; bases outside gene matches: 13. As DNA, the CDR3 is TGTGCCAGCAGCCGCTTCTCTCGGACTAGCGGAACCTACGAGCAGTACTTC. This encodes CASSRFSRTSGTYEQYF.

CDR3 nucleotides: TGTGCCTGGAGCGATAGCGGGGGGGGAAGCTCCTACGAGCAGTACTTC. Residues: CAWSDSGGGSSYEQYF. The chain joins TRBV30 to TRBJ2-7, with 11 bases matching TRBD2. There are 16 residues in the CDR3. Germline V gene lookup returns CDR1 GTSNPN and CDR2 SVGIG (reference sequence). V dropped 3 bases and J dropped 0; count of bases not matched to a gene: 7.

This clone appeared a single time. V usage is TRBV18 and J usage is TRBJ2-1; perhaps TRBD2 as D (5 bases). V was cut by 3 bases and J by 3 bases, with 15 bases left in between. Germline CDR1 reads KGHSH; CDR2 reads LQKENI. The CDR3 spans 16 residues. The CDR3 DNA follows: TGTGCCAGCTCACCGGATCCCACTCGGGGCTACAATGAGCAGTTCTTC. This encodes CASSPDPTRGYNEQFF.

V is TRBV6-5 and J is TRBJ2-5, with TRBD2 identical over 9 bases. Germline assignment: CDR1 MNHEY and CDR2 SVGAGI. This CDR3 contains 16 residues. With 2 bases clipped from V and 1 base from J, the junction kept 5 bases outside the gene matches. CDR3 sequence: CASSYGSGGLQETQYF. The CDR3 DNA follows: TGTGCCAGCAGTTACGGTAGCGGGGGCCTCCAAGAGACCCAGTACTTC.

The genes are TRBV27 and TRBJ2-7, with 7 bases fitting TRBD1. Germline CDR1 is MNHEY and CDR2 is SMNVEV (reference sequence). This CDR3 has 13 residues. J was trimmed by 4 bases and V by 6 bases; bases with no gene match: 6. CDR3 sequence (DNA): TGTGCCAGCAGCATGGGACAGTCGTACGAGCAGTACTTC. Translating gives CASSMGQSYEQYF.

The chain couples TRBV9 to TRBJ1-3, with 8 bases that match TRBD1. The J segment lost 4 bases and the V segment lost 7 bases, leaving 4 bases of the junction unmatched. CDR1 is SGDLS, CDR2 YYNGEE, per germline. The CDR3 spans 13 residues. DNA for the CDR3: TGTGCCAGCGAGACAGGGGTCGGAAACACCATATATTTT. Translated: CASETGVGNTIYF.

The V call is TRBV28, the J call TRBJ2-1, with TRBD2 matching 12 bases. This CDR3 has 17 residues. Germline V gene sequence: CDR1 MDHEN, CDR2 SYDVKM. V lost 7 bases to trimming and J lost 4 bases; unmatched junction nucleotides: 11. CDR3 nucleotide sequence: TGTGCCAGCAAGGGGGCGGTTACTAGCGGGAGGTACAATGAGCAGTTCTTC. The encoded protein is CASKGAVTSGRYNEQFF.

The genes are TRBV2 and TRBJ2-7, with D unclear. The V and J ends lost 4 bases and 9 bases respectively, with 16 bases between them. Germline V gene lookup returns CDR1 SNHLY and CDR2 FYNNEI. This CDR3 is built from 13 residues. CDR3 sequence: CASSGPKVVGQYF. The CDR3 DNA is TGTGCCAGCAGTGGCCCCAAGGTCGTCGGGCAGTACTTC.

In DNA, the CDR3 is TGTGCCAGCAGCTTAGATGGCAGGGGGTACGAGCAGTACTTC. This encodes CASSLDGRGYEQYF. The chain carries TRBV7-9 and TRBJ2-7; 7 nucleotides line up with TRBD1. J was trimmed by 4 bases and V by 1 base; bases with no gene match: 4. In germline, CDR1 is SEHNR, CDR2 FQNEAQ (reference sequence). This CDR3 contains 14 residues.

The gene calls are TRBV19 and TRBJ1-1; TRBD1 agrees at 11 bases. In germline, CDR1 is LNHDA, CDR2 SQIVND (reference sequence). The CDR3 has 14 residues. Unmatched junction bases numbered 4, after V lost 4 bases and J lost 6 bases. As DNA, the CDR3 is TGTGCCAGTAGTACCGGACAGGGGGCTGCTGAAGCTTTCTTT. Protein product: CASSTGQGAAEAFF.

This clone was seen once. This rearrangement joins TRBV10-3 to TRBJ1-4; the D gene is possibly TRBD1 (5 bases). Trimming removed 3 bases from V and 7 bases from J, with 12 bases in between. This CDR3 is built from 14 residues. Germline lookup yields CDR1 ENHRY and CDR2 SYGVKD. Here the CDR3 DNA reads TGTGCCATCAGTGACAGGGTTTTATTTGAAAAACTGTTTTTT. Its protein product is CAISDRVLFEKLFF.

This clone was observed once. The DNA is left out, because the CDR3 cannot be placed on it with certainty; the CDR3 is given as TCRdb lists it. The genes are TRBV21-1 and TRBJ2-3; the D call in the table, TRBD2, was not verified against the DNA. TRBV21-1 is an annotated pseudogene. From its first to its last residue, the CDR3 has 16 amino acids. The CDR3 spells CASWFGGGAFTDTQYF.

This clone was counted once. V and J are TRBV28 and TRBJ2-7; unclear D gene. The CDR3 extends over 15 amino acids. The germline gives CDR1 MDHEN, CDR2 SYDVKM. V was shortened by 3 bases and J by 1 base, with 13 bases between the two germline ends. CDR3 nucleotide sequence: TGTGCCAGCAGTTTGACGACTGCCCTGTCCTACGAGCAGTACTTC. Translation gives CASSLTTALSYEQYF.

The chain recombines TRBV10-2 with TRBJ1-2, with D unclear. CDR3 length: 13 amino acids. With 7 bases removed from V and 5 bases from J, the gap between germline ends came to 14 bases. In germline, CDR1 is WSHSY, CDR2 SAAADI. The CDR3 loop is CASTPEGGYGYTF. For the CDR3, the DNA is TGCGCCAGCACCCCAGAGGGAGGGTATGGCTACACCTTC.

The chain joins TRBV10-2 to TRBJ2-3; D possibly matches TRBD1 or TRBD2 (5 bases each). The V gene lost 6 bases and the J gene lost 6 bases, with 10 bases spanning the gap. The CDR3 is 12 residues long. CDR1 WSHSY and CDR2 SAAADI come from the germline V gene. CDR3 DNA sequence: TGCGCCAGCAGCGGGACCCTGGATACGCAGTATTTT. This sequence encodes CASSGTLDTQYF.

The chain has TRBV5-1 and TRBJ2-1; 12 bases line up with TRBD2. Germline assignment: CDR1 SGHRS and CDR2 YFSETQ. V shed 4 bases, J shed 4 bases, and the junction held 3 bases outside the gene matches. The CDR3 loop spans 15 amino acids. This CDR3 is CASSHGTSGYNEQFF. CDR3 nucleotide sequence: TGCGCCAGCAGCCATGGGACTAGCGGGTACAATGAGCAGTTCTTC.

The chain has TRBV28 and TRBJ2-7; 11 positions match TRBD1. The CDR3 runs 14 residues. The ends lost 5 bases at V and 4 bases at J; junction bases unmatched: 4. Germline values: CDR1 MDHEN, CDR2 SYDVKM. The chain's CDR3 is CASSPGQGAYEQYF. The CDR3 DNA follows: TGTGCCAGCAGTCCAGGACAGGGGGCTTACGAGCAGTACTTC.

There are a few counts of this clone. J is TRBJ1-4 and V is TRBV10-3, with unresolved D. This CDR3 contains 13 residues. Trimming took off 8 bases at V and 4 bases at J, with 11 bases between the two ends. Germline V gives CDR1 ENHRY, CDR2 SYGVKD. The CDR3 sequence is CAIAARVNEKLFF. The CDR3 nucleotides read TGTGCCATCGCTGCCAGAGTTAATGAAAAACTGTTTTTT.

This clone was found once. The chain has TRBV11-2 and TRBJ2-2, with D maybe TRBD2 (6 bases). Per germline, CDR1 SGHAT and CDR2 FQNNGV. CDR3 length: 15 amino acids. V was shortened by 5 bases and J by 4 bases, with 14 bases between the two germline ends. This chain's CDR3 is CASSTRDFSTGELFF. CDR3 nucleotides: TGTGCCAGCAGCACCCGGGACTTTTCCACCGGGGAGCTGTTTTTT.

V and J are TRBV7-9 and TRBJ1-3; D is uncertain. The CDR3 sequence is 16 residues long. Looked up from germline, CDR1 is SEHNR and CDR2 is FQNEAQ (reference sequence). Trimming removed 0 bases at V and 0 bases at J, with 9 bases between. CDR3 in DNA: TGTGCCAGCAGCTTAGCAGGACGAACCTCTGGAAACACCATATATTTT. Translated: CASSLAGRTSGNTIYF.

The rearrangement uses TRBV19 and TRBJ1-5; D call uncertain. This CDR3 contains 14 residues. V was pared by 6 bases and J by 3 bases, with 12 bases between. Germline V gene sequence: CDR1 LNHDA, CDR2 SQIVND (reference sequence). The CDR3 DNA reads as TGTGCCAGTAGCAAAGGGTCGTTCAATCAGCCCCAGCATTTT. This sequence encodes CASSKGSFNQPQHF.

CDR3 sequence: CASSYNRLNYGYTF. The CDR3 DNA reads TGTGCCAGCAGTTATAACAGATTGAACTATGGCTACACCTTC. The chain couples TRBV6-5 to TRBJ1-2; D ambiguous. V lost 3 bases and J lost 2, with 10 bases in between. Per germline, CDR1 MNHEY and CDR2 SVGAGI. This CDR3 has 14 residues.

This sequence joins TRBV7-3 and TRBJ2-1; D ambiguous. The CDR3 sequence is 14 residues long. V lost 6 bases and J lost 5, with 14 bases in between. CDR1 is SGHTA, CDR2 FQGTGA, per germline. CDR3 protein: CASSSGQAHNEQFF. The CDR3 DNA is TGTGCCAGCAGTTCAGGCCAGGCTCACAATGAGCAGTTCTTC.

The chain combines TRBV7-8 with TRBJ2-2; 11 bases map to TRBD1. CDR3 size: 17 residues. Germline lookup yields CDR1 SGHVS and CDR2 FQNEAQ. J was trimmed by 7 bases and V by 4 bases; bases with no gene match: 11. CDR3 sequence reads: CASSYGQGAIGGGELFF. The DNA for the CDR3 is TGTGCCAGCAGCTACGGACAGGGGGCAATTGGGGGCGGGGAGCTGTTTTTT.

The chain couples TRBV6-5 to TRBJ2-1; 8 positions agree with TRBD2. The CDR3 runs to 15 residues. Losses at the gene ends were 7 bases for V and 0 bases for J; bases not matched to a gene: 5. The germline gives CDR1 MNHEY, CDR2 SVGAGI. The CDR3 nucleotides are TGTGCCAGCACCCGACTAGCGAGCTCCTACAATGAGCAGTTCTTC. As protein: CASTRLASSYNEQFF.